This entry lists 19 T cell receptor beta chains sequenced from one sample in a study of control samples from healthy donors and cancer patients. TCRdb's copy holds only in-frame clones and misses some; the assay was immunoSEQ multiplex PCR. The sample has 50,000 to 75,000 clones; 65% to 90% are singletons. Sequencing was performed on blood. These receptors originate from a man aged 40-49 years in good health.

Here the CDR3 reads CASSKGGRLNTEAFF. The CDR3 nucleotides are TGTGCCAGCAGCAAAGGAGGGCGATTGAACACTGAAGCTTTCTTT. The chain combines TRBV21-1 with TRBJ1-1. TRBV21-1 is recorded as a pseudogene. This CDR3 spans 15 amino acids.

This clone has a single count. In nucleotides, the CDR3 is TGTGCCTGGAGTGAAGGGTTGTACGAGCAGTACTTC. The encoded protein is CAWSEGLYEQYF. The chain has TRBV30 and TRBJ2-7, with D unresolved. This CDR3 has 12 residues. Germline V gives CDR1 GTSNPN, CDR2 SVGIG (reference sequence). Trimming took 1 base from V and 4 from J, leaving 8 bases between them.

The chain uses TRBV2 and TRBJ1-1; 8 nucleotides line up with TRBD1. Trimming removed 8 bases from V and 3 bases from J; junction bases left unmatched: 14. This CDR3 is built from 16 residues. The germline V gene has CDR1 SNHLY and CDR2 FYNNEI. The CDR3 sequence is CASQAAQGASDTEAFF. The CDR3 DNA sequence: TGTGCCAGCCAGGCTGCTCAGGGGGCATCGGACACTGAAGCTTTCTTT.

This chain connects TRBV10-3 to TRBJ2-3; TRBD2 matches at 8 bases. Germline assignment: CDR1 ENHRY and CDR2 SYGVKD. CDR3 length: 13 residues. With V trimmed by 7 bases and J by 8 bases, 8 bases remained unmatched. CDR3 DNA: TGTGCCATCACAGCGGGAGCTGTCGGTACGCAGTATTTT. It specifies CAITAGAVGTQYF.

This chain uses TRBV16 with TRBJ1-4; D is possibly TRBD1 (5 bases). Germline lookup yields CDR1 KGHSY and CDR2 FQNENV. V gave up 4 bases and J gave up 4 bases, with 10 bases separating them. The CDR3 length is 14 residues. The CDR3 nucleotides are TGTGCCAGCAGCCCGGGCAGGGTTAATGAAAAACTGTTTTTT. The encoded protein is CASSPGRVNEKLFF.

This chain uses TRBV14 with TRBJ2-6; 9 positions match TRBD1. Germline CDR1 SGHDN, CDR2 FVKESK. The V gene end was trimmed by 4 bases and the J gene end by 2 bases; junction bases not matched to a gene: 0. CDR3 length: 15 residues. The CDR3 loop is CASSRTGAGANVLTF. The CDR3 DNA reads as TGTGCCAGCAGCCGGACAGGGGCTGGGGCCAACGTCCTGACTTTC.

This clone has just a few counts. The chain recombines TRBV5-4 with TRBJ1-2; a weak D match, TRBD1 (5 bases). The CDR3 has 12 amino acids. V was cut by 5 bases and J by 4 bases, with 9 bases left in between. Germline V lookup: CDR1 SGHNT, CDR2 YYREEE (reference sequence). The CDR3 DNA is TGTGCCAGCAGGTGGGGGAGCTATGGCTACACCTTC. Translating it yields CASRWGSYGYTF. The variable domain in full, with the rest retrieved from reference TRBV5-4 and TRBJ1-2, is ETGVTQSPTHLIKTRGQQVTLRCSSQSGHNTVSWYQQALGQGPQFIFQYYREEENGRGNFPPRFSGLQFPNYSSELNVNALELDDSALYLCASRWGSYGYTFGSGTRLTVV.

This clone was found once. The rearrangement links TRBV7-2 to TRBJ2-1; possible D gene TRBD2, 5 bases. V was shortened by 4 bases and J by 7 bases, with 14 bases between the two germline ends. The CDR3 is 14 residues long. Germline V gives CDR1 SGHTA, CDR2 FQGNSA. CDR3 in DNA: TGTGCCAGCAGCTGGGTGAGGGAGAGTAATGAGCAGTTCTTC. This gives the protein CASSWVRESNEQFF.

The V and J genes are TRBV6-6 and TRBJ2-7; 7 bases fit TRBD2. Germline-derived CDR1 and CDR2 are MNHNY and SVGAGI (reference sequence). The CDR3 is 16 amino acids. Trimming at V came to 0 bases and at J to 2 bases, leaving 7 bases not matched to a gene. In DNA, the CDR3 is TGTGCCAGCAGTTACTCGTGGTCTAGCGGCGCCTACGAGCAGTACTTC. Encoded protein: CASSYSWSSGAYEQYF.

This clone was counted a few times. The chain carries TRBV7-9 and TRBJ2-5, with D unresolved. The CDR3 runs 15 residues. Trimming left V 2 bases short and J 1 base short, with 11 bases between. In germline, CDR1 is SEHNR, CDR2 FQNEAQ (reference sequence). CDR3 sequence (DNA): TGTGCCAGCAGCTTACCGCAAACTACCCAAGAGACCCAGTACTTC. It yields the protein CASSLPQTTQETQYF.

The chain combines TRBV18 with TRBJ2-7; D may be TRBD1 or TRBD2 (6 bases each). This CDR3 contains 17 residues. CDR1 and CDR2 (germline): KGHSH, LQKENI. V gave up 3 bases and J gave up 0 bases, with 18 bases separating them. The CDR3 here is CASSPGGGGFPSYEQYF. The CDR3 DNA sequence: TGTGCCAGCTCACCGGGAGGAGGGGGATTCCCCTCCTACGAGCAGTACTTC.

The CDR3: CASSLGQGTYEQYF. The CDR3 DNA is TGTGCCAGCAGCTTAGGTCAAGGGACCTACGAGCAGTACTTC. This sequence joins TRBV11-1 and TRBJ2-7; D is unresolved. CDR1 SGHAT and CDR2 FQDESV come from the germline V gene (reference sequence). The V end lost 1 base, the J end lost 2 bases, and 9 bases lay between the germline ends. The CDR3 is 14 residues long.

The V call is TRBV24-1, the J call TRBJ2-3; no definite D call. From germline, CDR1 is KGHDR and CDR2 SFDVKD. The CDR3 covers 14 residues. The V and J ends lost 4 bases and 0 bases respectively, with 7 bases between them. In DNA, the CDR3 is TGTGCCACCAGTGACGCCCGGAGCACAGATACGCAGTATTTT. It translates to CATSDARSTDTQYF.

The CDR3 sequence is CAWMGQDYNSPLHF. The CDR3 DNA reads as TGTGCCTGGATGGGACAGGACTATAATTCACCCCTCCACTTT. The rearrangement links TRBV30 to TRBJ1-6; 8 positions agree with TRBD1. In germline, CDR1 is GTSNPN, CDR2 SVGIG (reference sequence). The CDR3 covers 14 residues. With 4 bases clipped from V and 3 bases from J, the junction kept 2 bases outside the gene matches.

The CDR3 bases are TGTGCCAGCAGCTTAGTCACGGGGAGCACAGATACGCAGTATTTT. Translation: CASSLVTGSTDTQYF. The chain is built from TRBV7-3 and TRBJ2-3, with D possibly matching TRBD2 (5 bases). V lost 2 bases and J 0 bases, leaving 9 bases between the germline ends. CDR3 length equals 15 residues. Germline CDR1 SGHTA, CDR2 FQGTGA.

This sequence joins TRBV11-3 and TRBJ2-7; 11 bases match TRBD1. V shed 4 bases, J shed 4 bases, and the junction held 6 bases outside the gene matches. CDR1 is SGHNT, CDR2 YENEEA, per germline. CDR3 size: 15 residues. The DNA for the CDR3 is TGTGCCAGCAGCTCCCCGGACAGGGGGCGTTACGAGCAGTACTTC. This codes for CASSSPDRGRYEQYF.

The chain employs TRBV7-7 and TRBJ2-1, with TRBD1 as a possible D gene (6 bases). This CDR3 spans 15 amino acids. Deletions cut 2 bases from V and 7 bases from J, with 15 bases between. Germline loops: CDR1 SSHAT, CDR2 FNYEAQ (reference sequence). CDR3 amino acids: CASSLNWGQGNEQFF. DNA of the CDR3: TGTGCCAGCAGCTTAAATTGGGGGCAAGGGAATGAGCAGTTCTTC.

V and J are TRBV15 and TRBJ1-5; 10 bases align to TRBD1. Germline values: CDR1 LNHNV, CDR2 YYDKDF (reference sequence). This CDR3 has 15 amino acids. Losses at the gene ends were 6 bases for V and 0 bases for J; bases not matched to a gene: 2. CDR3 nucleotides: TGTGCCACCAGGGGGACAGGGGATAGCAATCAGCCCCAGCATTTT. This gives the protein CATRGTGDSNQPQHF.

The chain joins TRBV4-3 to TRBJ1-2; no reliable D call. Germline CDR1 is LGHNA and CDR2 is YSLEER. V gave up 0 bases and J gave up 4 bases, with 6 bases separating them. There are 13 residues in the CDR3. The chain's CDR3 is CASSQDRTYGYTF. Here the CDR3 DNA reads TGCGCCAGCAGCCAAGACCGGACCTATGGCTACACCTTC.